The 14 T cell receptor beta chains presented below share a single source sample, sequenced in a study of blood T cell repertoires in COVID-19. The table came from immunoSEQ multiplex PCR; TCRdb's copy has only in-frame clones and leaves some out. Of hundreds of thousands of clones listed, roughly 90% were seen once; the top ten hold approximately 2.5%. The sample comprised PBMCs or T cells enriched from blood (not recorded which). These receptors were taken from a man aged 60 to 75 who had recovered from COVID-19.

The chain links TRBV28 to TRBJ1-5; 8 positions agree with TRBD1. The CDR3 is 19 amino acids. Germline V lookup: CDR1 MDHEN, CDR2 SYDVKM. V lost 4 bases to trimming and J lost 3 bases; unmatched junction nucleotides: 17. This CDR3 reads CASSSPPGTGDSSNQPQHF. CDR3 coding DNA: TGTGCCAGCAGTTCCCCGCCTGGGACAGGCGATTCGTCCAATCAGCCCCAGCATTTT.

This clone occurred once. The J gene is TRBJ2-3, the V gene TRBV2; TRBD2 matches 9 bases. Per the germline V gene, CDR1 is SNHLY and CDR2 is FYNNEI. V shed 5 bases, J shed 5 bases, and the junction held 11 bases outside the gene matches. The CDR3 is 16 residues long. The chain's CDR3 is CASSLLSGRLVDTQYF. Written as DNA, the CDR3 is TGTGCCAGCAGTCTTCTAAGCGGGAGGTTGGTAGATACGCAGTATTTT.

The V and J genes are TRBV3-1 (or the pseudogene TRBV3-2) and TRBJ1-1; 8 nucleotides align to TRBD1. Germline assignment: CDR1 LGHDT and CDR2 YNNKEL (reference sequence). V dropped 4 bases and J dropped 2; count of bases not matched to a gene: 6. The CDR3 totals 15 residues. The CDR3 DNA reads TGTGCCAGCAGCCGGCTGGGACAGGAAAACACTGAAGCTTTCTTT. This codes for CASSRLGQENTEAFF.

V is TRBV4-1 and J is TRBJ2-7; D may be TRBD2 (6 bases). V was shortened by 3 bases and J by 0 bases, with 12 bases between the two germline ends. This CDR3 region has 15 residues. Germline CDR1 is MGHRA and CDR2 is YSYEKL. The DNA for the CDR3 is TGCGCCAGCAGCCACGGGGCCGGGAGCTCCTACGAGCAGTACTTC. As protein: CASSHGAGSSYEQYF.

V gene TRBV7-2 combines with J gene TRBJ1-1; D not certain. Trimming took 1 base from V and 11 from J, leaving 14 bases between them. Germline CDR1 SGHTA, CDR2 FQGNSA. This CDR3 is built from 13 residues. The DNA for the CDR3 is TGTGCCAGCAGCTTAGTTCAAACCGCGCCGGCTTTCTTT. As protein: CASSLVQTAPAFF.

The rearrangement links TRBV5-1 to TRBJ1-3, with D unresolved. Per the germline V gene, CDR1 is SGHRS and CDR2 is YFSETQ. This CDR3 is built from 14 residues. With 4 bases removed from V and 4 bases from J, the gap between germline ends came to 12 bases. CDR3 coding DNA: TGCGCCAGCAGCCCGTCAGCCGGGGGAAACACCATATATTTT. Residues: CASSPSAGGNTIYF.

The chain uses TRBV5-8 and TRBJ2-1, with D maybe TRBD2 (6 bases). The germline V and J ends were trimmed by 4 bases and 3 bases, with 14 bases remaining between them. Germline CDR1 SGHTS, CDR2 YDEGEE. The CDR3 length is 15 residues. CDR3 sequence: CASSAGIGDYNEQFF. The CDR3, as DNA: TGTGCCAGCAGCGCGGGGATTGGGGACTACAATGAGCAGTTCTTC.

The count of this clone is one. CDR3 in amino acids: CASSQRGNQPQHF. The CDR3 bases are TGTGCCAGCAGCCAACGGGGTAATCAGCCCCAGCATTTT. The chain carries TRBV3-1 (or the pseudogene TRBV3-2) and TRBJ1-5; no clear D gene. The CDR3 contains 13 residues. Germline V gene data show CDR1 as LGHDT and CDR2 as YNNKEL (reference sequence). The V end lost 2 bases, the J end lost 4 bases, and 6 bases lay between the germline ends.

The chain joins TRBV9 to TRBJ2-2, with a weak D call TRBD1 (6 bases). V dropped 4 bases and J dropped 1 base, with 17 bases sitting between them. The CDR3 has 17 amino acids. CDR1 is SGDLS, CDR2 YYNGEE, per germline. The CDR3, as DNA: TGTGCCAGCAGCCCAATTAACAGGGACGGGAACACCGGGGAGCTGTTTTTT. Amino acid sequence: CASSPINRDGNTGELFF.

CDR3 region: CATSTFGAGVPYEQYF. The CDR3 region has the DNA TGTGCCACCAGCACATTTGGGGCAGGCGTTCCCTACGAGCAGTACTTC. The rearrangement joins TRBV15 to TRBJ2-7; possible D gene TRBD1, 5 bases. The CDR3 consists of 16 residues. The V gene's germline CDR1 is LNHNV and CDR2 YYDKDF (reference sequence). Trimming took 4 bases from V and 2 from J, leaving 18 bases between them.

The V and J genes are TRBV7-2 and TRBJ2-7; D unclear. Germline V gene sequence: CDR1 SGHTA, CDR2 FQGNSA. V was clipped by 0 bases and J by 0 bases, with 9 bases between them. The CDR3 totals 15 residues. CDR3 in amino acids: CASSLAPGSSYEQYF. The CDR3 region has the DNA TGTGCCAGCAGCTTAGCCCCGGGTAGCTCCTACGAGCAGTACTTC.

This rearrangement joins TRBV6-5 to TRBJ1-5, with D possibly being TRBD1 (5 bases). Trimming took 4 bases from V and 5 from J, leaving 9 bases between them. CDR1 is MNHEY and CDR2 is SVGAGI in the germline V gene. The CDR3 is 13 amino acids. Written as DNA, the CDR3 is TGTGCCAGCAGTTCAAAAGGGGATCAGCCCCAGCATTTT. It is translated as CASSSKGDQPQHF.

The gene calls are TRBV3-1 (or the pseudogene TRBV3-2) and TRBJ1-2; D ambiguous. The germline V and J ends were trimmed by 2 bases and 4 bases, with 14 bases remaining between them. Germline-derived CDR1 and CDR2 are LGHDT and YNNKEL (reference sequence). The CDR3 totals 15 residues. The CDR3 DNA is TGTGCCAGCAGCCAAACATCGGGTGGCTCCTATGGCTACACCTTC. Protein product: CASSQTSGGSYGYTF.

The count of this clone is one. The V call is TRBV18, the J call TRBJ2-1; 7 nucleotides match TRBD2. The ends lost 3 bases at V and 1 base at J; junction bases unmatched: 3. The germline CDR1 and CDR2 sequences are KGHSH and LQKENI. The CDR3 is made up of 15 amino acids. The CDR3 loop reads CASSPGGRSYNEQFF. The CDR3 DNA is TGTGCCAGCTCACCGGGGGGGAGGTCCTACAATGAGCAGTTCTTC.